Shown below are 17 T cell receptor beta chains from a single sample sequenced in a study of shared clonotypes between healthy human individuals. The method was immunoSEQ multiplex PCR; TCRdb's version includes in-frame clones alone and lacks a portion of them. The sample consists of some 1.4 million clones, roughly 97% of them appearing once. Sequencing used naive CD4+ T cells sorted from blood. Subset here: CD45RA+ positively selected. These receptor sequences come from a young man in good health.

The CDR3 bases are TGTGCTAGTGGTTTGGTATCGACAGGACTTAGCAATCAGCCCCAGCATTTT. Amino acids: CASGLVSTGLSNQPQHF. The J gene is TRBJ1-5, the V gene TRBV12-5; D is perhaps TRBD1 (6 bases). V lost 0 bases, J lost 0 bases, and 12 bases lay in between. The CDR3 covers 17 residues. Germline values: CDR1 LGHNT, CDR2 FRNRAP.

This sequence joins TRBV2 and TRBJ2-7, with D perhaps matching TRBD1 (6 bases). The CDR3 contains 14 residues. V lost 5 bases to trimming and J lost 0 bases, with 11 bases between them. Germline V CDR1 and CDR2: SNHLY, FYNNEI. CDR3 DNA sequence: TGTGCCAGCAGTTCACAGGGTCCCTCCTACGAGCAGTACTTC. This encodes CASSSQGPSYEQYF. Filled out from reference TRBV2 and TRBJ2-7, the complete variable domain reads EPEVTQTPSHQVTQMGQEVILRCVPISNHLYFYWYRQILGQKVEFLVSFYNNEISEKSEIFDDQFSVERPDGSNFTLKIRSTKLEDSAMYFCASSSQGPSYEQYFGPGTRLTVT.

This chain links TRBV6-1 with TRBJ2-7, with 12 nucleotides matching TRBD2. Germline trimming cut 3 bases from V and 6 bases from J; bases unmatched to any gene: 6. Germline CDR1 MNHNS, CDR2 SASEGT. The CDR3 loop spans 15 amino acids. DNA of the CDR3: TGTGCCAGCAGTGACAGACTAGCGGGAGCACTCGAGCAGTACTTC. It specifies CASSDRLAGALEQYF.

V and J are TRBV5-4 and TRBJ2-7, with D possibly being TRBD1 or TRBD2 (6 bases each). The V gene lost 4 bases and the J gene lost 0 bases, with 17 bases spanning the gap. The CDR3 runs 16 residues. CDR1 SGHNT and CDR2 YYREEE come from the germline V gene (reference sequence). Here the CDR3 reads CASSHGGRKSSYEQYF. The CDR3 DNA reads TGTGCCAGCAGCCATGGGGGGCGGAAAAGCTCCTACGAGCAGTACTTC.

V is TRBV19 and J is TRBJ2-2, with D perhaps matching TRBD1 or TRBD2 (5 bases each). V was shortened by 4 bases and J by 4 bases, with 10 bases between the two germline ends. CDR1 and CDR2 from the germline V gene are LNHDA and SQIVND (reference sequence). This CDR3 is built from 14 residues. CDR3 nucleotide sequence: TGTGCCAGTAGTACCCGGGGCATCACCGGGGAGCTGTTTTTT. This translates into CASSTRGITGELFF.

This chain links TRBV6-6 with TRBJ2-2, with D uncertain. The V gene's germline CDR1 is MNHNY and CDR2 SVGAGI (reference sequence). Trimming cost V 7 bases and J 6 bases, with 12 bases left between them. This CDR3 comprises 13 residues. Written as DNA, the CDR3 is TGTGCCAGCACCCCGACGGTTCCCGGGGAGCTGTTTTTT. Its translation: CASTPTVPGELFF.

CDR3 nucleotide sequence: TGTGCCAGCAGCTTGGGTCGGCGCAATGAGCAGTTCTTC. Its protein product is CASSLGRRNEQFF. The rearrangement links TRBV5-6 to TRBJ2-1; D gene uncertain. This CDR3 comprises 13 residues. V gave up 0 bases and J gave up 6 bases, with 7 bases separating them. Germline assignment: CDR1 SGHDT and CDR2 YYEEEE.

The CDR3 loop is CASSPGDATNEKLFF. The CDR3 coding sequence is TGTGCCAGCAGCCCCGGAGACGCAACTAATGAAAAACTGTTTTTT. The genes are TRBV7-9 and TRBJ1-4; D call uncertain. The CDR3 is 15 residues long. Trimming took off 5 bases at V and 0 bases at J, with 10 bases between the two ends. CDR1 SEHNR and CDR2 FQNEAQ come from the germline V gene (reference sequence).

The chain employs TRBV5-1 and TRBJ2-7; D gene uncertain. CDR3 length equals 14 residues. Trimming took 4 bases from V and 1 from J, leaving 12 bases between them. CDR1 is SGHRS, CDR2 YFSETQ, per germline. The CDR3 sequence: CASSPTTMSYEQYF. The CDR3 coding sequence is TGCGCCAGCAGCCCCACTACGATGTCCTACGAGCAGTACTTC.

The chain links TRBV6-1 to TRBJ2-1; TRBD2 might be the D (5 bases). The germline V gene has CDR1 MNHNS and CDR2 SASEGT. This CDR3 contains 10 residues. The V gene lost 10 bases and the J gene lost 15 bases, with 16 bases spanning the gap. The DNA for the CDR3 is TGTGCCACCCATCCAGAGGGAACGTTCTTC. Its translation is CATHPEGTFF.

This chain connects TRBV6-5 to TRBJ2-3, with D perhaps being TRBD1 or TRBD2 (6 bases each). There are 13 residues in the CDR3. V shed 11 bases and J shed 3 bases, with 15 bases lying between them. Per the germline V gene, CDR1 is MNHEY and CDR2 is SVGAGI. CDR3 protein: CAVRRGSTDTQYF. The CDR3 nucleotides read TGTGCCGTACGGAGGGGGTCAACAGATACGCAGTATTTT.

The chain employs TRBV4-3 and TRBJ1-2; D call uncertain. Trimming took 0 bases from V and 8 from J, leaving 19 bases between them. The CDR3 covers 16 residues. Germline CDR1 LGHNA, CDR2 YSLEER. The CDR3 DNA follows: TGCGCCAGCAGCCAAGATCCGGTGGCCGGCAGTAGAGGCTACACCTTC. It translates to CASSQDPVAGSRGYTF.

The J gene is TRBJ2-1, the V gene TRBV5-5; D is ambiguous. Germline V gives CDR1 SGHKS, CDR2 YYEKEE (reference sequence). V was trimmed by 0 bases and J by 3 bases, leaving 7 bases between them. This CDR3 has 14 residues. In DNA, the CDR3 is TGTGCCAGCAGCTTGGTGGCAGTCTACAATGAGCAGTTCTTC. Translated: CASSLVAVYNEQFF. The variable domain in full, completed from reference TRBV5-5 and TRBJ2-1, reads DAGVTQSPTHLIKTRGQQVTLRCSPISGHKSVSWYQQVLGQGPQFIFQYYEKEERGRGNFPDRFSARQFPNYSSELNVNALLLGDSALYLCASSLVAVYNEQFFGPGTRLTVL.

The chain couples TRBV28 to TRBJ1-3; D is uncertain. Germline values: CDR1 MDHEN, CDR2 SYDVKM. The CDR3 totals 13 residues. The CDR3 DNA reads as TGTGCGGCAGGCCCCCGCTCTGGAAACACCATATATTTT. Protein product: CAAGPRSGNTIYF.

This chain joins TRBV7-2 and TRBJ2-3; D may match TRBD1 or TRBD2 (5 bases each). CDR1 SGHTA and CDR2 FQGNSA come from the germline V gene. V lost 2 bases and J lost 1, with 13 bases in between. The length of the CDR3 is 16 residues. DNA of the CDR3: TGTGCCAGCAGCTTATTCTACGGGACCCGCACAGATACGCAGTATTTT. It is translated as CASSLFYGTRTDTQYF.

The gene calls are TRBV29-1 and TRBJ2-3; 9 bases are a match to TRBD2. This CDR3 contains 18 residues. V shed 6 bases and J 0 bases; nucleotides not matched to a gene: 16. CDR1 and CDR2 (germline): SQVTM, ANQGSEA. In nucleotides, the CDR3 is TGCAGCGTCCACCTTGCTAGGACTAGCGCAACAAGCACAGATACGCAGTATTTT. Translated, it gives CSVHLARTSATSTDTQYF.

The rearrangement uses TRBV10-3 and TRBJ2-7; TRBD1 matches at 9 bases. The CDR3 runs 14 residues. V lost 6 bases, J lost 3 bases, and 6 bases stayed unmatched. Germline V lookup: CDR1 ENHRY, CDR2 SYGVKD. CDR3 in amino acids: CAIRTDRGNYEQYF. The DNA for the CDR3 is TGTGCCATCAGAACCGACAGGGGGAACTACGAGCAGTACTTC.